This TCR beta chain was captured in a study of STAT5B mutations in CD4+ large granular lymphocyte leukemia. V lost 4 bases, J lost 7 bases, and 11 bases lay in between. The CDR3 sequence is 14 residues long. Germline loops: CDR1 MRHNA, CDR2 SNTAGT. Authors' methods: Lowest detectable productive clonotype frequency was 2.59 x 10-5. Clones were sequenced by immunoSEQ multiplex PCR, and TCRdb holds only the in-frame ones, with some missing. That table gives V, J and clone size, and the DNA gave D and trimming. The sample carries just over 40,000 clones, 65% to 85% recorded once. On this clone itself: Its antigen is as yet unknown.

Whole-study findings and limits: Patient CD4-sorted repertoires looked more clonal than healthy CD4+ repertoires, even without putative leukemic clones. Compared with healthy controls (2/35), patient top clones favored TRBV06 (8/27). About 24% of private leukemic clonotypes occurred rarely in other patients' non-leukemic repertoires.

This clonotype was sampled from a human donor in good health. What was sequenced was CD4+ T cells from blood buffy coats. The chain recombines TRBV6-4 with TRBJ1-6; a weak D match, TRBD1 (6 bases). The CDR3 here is CASSVEGGNSPLHF. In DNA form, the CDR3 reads TGTGCCAGCAGTGTGGAGGGGGGAAATTCACCCCTCCACTTT.